The rows below give T cell receptor beta chains drawn from one sample of a study of T cell responses to AZD1222 COVID-19 vaccine. Here immunoSEQ multiplex PCR was the method, and the copy in TCRdb shows in-frame clones only, minus some. The sample lists around 150,000 clones, around 88% occurring once. The starting material was peripheral blood, obtained on day 0 of AZD1222 vaccination. The source of these receptors is an adult in good health. The CDR3 runs from the conserved cysteine through the conserved F or W. The D gene is left open where the match is weak. Not every row has a clone size; where given, it reads once, few, many or a size class.

d_gene | j_gene | v_gene | abundance | CDR3nt | CDR3aa
TRBD2 | TRBJ2-5 | TRBV5-1 | - | TGCGCCAGCAGCTTGGCCCTGCTAGCGGGAGTAGAGACCCAGTACTTC | CASSLALLAGVETQYF
- | TRBJ2-1 | TRBV20-1 | - | TGCAGTGCCGCCTGGACGGAGCAGTTCTTC | CSAAWTEQFF
TRBD2 | TRBJ2-7 | TRBV27 | many | TGTGCCAGCAGCCGACTAGCGGGAGGATCATCCGGAGGGGAGTACTTC | CASSRLAGGSSGGEYF
TRBD2 | TRBJ2-7 | TRBV6-5 | - | TGTGCCGGAAATGGGGGGGTAGGAGAGCAGTACTTC | CAGNGGVGEQYF
TRBD1 | TRBJ1-5 | TRBV29-1 | - | TGCAGCGTCCAGGGGGGACGGGATCAGCCCCAGCATTTT | CSVQGGRDQPQHF
- | TRBJ1-1 | TRBV19 | - | TGTGCCAGTAGTATGCGAACTGAAGCTTTCTTT | CASSMRTEAFF
- | TRBJ2-1 | TRBV28 | - | - | CASSSSGANGYEQFF
TRBD1 | TRBJ1-2 | TRBV2 | once | TGTGCCAGCAGGGACAGGGGAGGGGACTATGGCTACACCTTC | CASRDRGGDYGYTF
TRBD1 | TRBJ1-3 | TRBV27 | few | TGTGCCAGCAGTTTATCTACAGGGGGGGGAAACACCATATATTTT | CASSLSTGGGNTIYF
- | TRBJ1-5 | TRBV7-6 | - | TGTGCCAGCAGCCTGGGACCGAATAGCAATCAGCCCCAGCATTTT | CASSLGPNSNQPQHF
- | TRBJ2-3 | TRBV19 | - | TGTGCCAGTAGCATAACAGGAGTTAGCACAGATACGCAGTATTTT | CASSITGVSTDTQYF
TRBD2 | TRBJ2-3 | TRBV4-3 | - | TGCGCCAGCAGCCAAGAACCAGCGGGAGACTCAGATACGCAGTATTTT | CASSQEPAGDSDTQYF
TRBD1 | TRBJ1-6 | TRBV6-1 | once | TGTGCCAGCACTTTAGGACAGGGTACTTCACCCCTCCACTTT | CASTLGQGTSPLHF
- | TRBJ1-2 | TRBV6-1 | - | TGTGCCAGCAGTGAATCGGAGACAGGCGGCTACACCTTC | CASSESETGGYTF
- | TRBJ1-6 | TRBV9 | - | TGTGCCAGCAGCCCCCTGGGACACGGGGGTTCACCCCTCCACTTT | CASSPLGHGGSPLHF
- | TRBJ2-2 | TRBV3-1/TRBV3-2 | once | TGTGCCAGCAGCCAAGTTCTGAACACCGGGGAGCTGTTTTTT | CASSQVLNTGELFF
- | TRBJ2-3 | TRBV7-3 | - | TGTGCCAGCAGCTCAAGCACAGATACGCAGTATTTT | CASSSSTDTQYF
- | TRBJ1-5 | TRBV4-3 | - | TGCGCCAGCAGCCAAACGGAAGGGTCCAATCAGCCCCAGCATTTT | CASSQTEGSNQPQHF
- | TRBJ2-6 | TRBV10-3 | - | TGTGCCATCAGTGGTAACAGAGACATCTCTGGGGCCAACGTCCTGACTTTC | CAISGNRDISGANVLTF
TRBD2 | TRBJ2-3 | TRBV7-9 | once | TGTGCCAGCAGCTTAGGACTAGCGGCCTACACAGATACGCAGTATTTT | CASSLGLAAYTDTQYF
- | TRBJ1-5 | TRBV6-2/TRBV6-3 | - | TGTGCCAGCAGCCCCCTGCGGGGGAATGGAGGCAATCAGCCCCAGCATTTT | CASSPLRGNGGNQPQHF
- | TRBJ1-1 | TRBV27 | - | TGTGCCAGCAGGACAGTGAACACTGAAGCTTTCTTT | CASRTVNTEAFF
- | TRBJ1-3 | TRBV19 | - | TGTGCCAGTACCCGCGCGCAGTCTGGAAACACCATATATTTT | CASTRAQSGNTIYF
- | TRBJ2-3 | TRBV9 | once | TGTGCCAGCAGCGTAGGGGTAAGCACAGATACGCAGTATTTT | CASSVGVSTDTQYF
TRBD1 | TRBJ1-2 | TRBV6-5 | few | TGTGCCAGCAGTTACGGGACAAGATTCGACAGGGGTGGCTACACCTTC | CASSYGTRFDRGGYTF
- | TRBJ2-6 | TRBV19 | - | TGTGCCAGTAGTATATACAGGGCGGTAGGGGCCAACGTCCTGACTTTC | CASSIYRAVGANVLTF
- | TRBJ1-2 | TRBV5-4 | - | TGTGCCAGCAGCTTGGAACCGCTTGGGGATGGCTACACCTTC | CASSLEPLGDGYTF
TRBD1 | TRBJ2-7 | TRBV6-2/TRBV6-3 | - | TGTGCCAGCAGTCGCGACAGGGGGTTTTCCTACGAGCAGTACTTC | CASSRDRGFSYEQYF
TRBD1 | TRBJ2-7 | TRBV18 | once | TGTGCCAGCTCTGGACAGGGATTCTACGAGCAGTACTTC | CASSGQGFYEQYF
- | TRBJ2-1 | TRBV5-6 | - | TGTGCCAGCTCCATTTCATACGGCTCCTACAATGAGCAGTTCTTC | CASSISYGSYNEQFF
TRBD1 | TRBJ2-2 | TRBV7-3 | - | TGTGCCAGCAGCTCGCGACGTCCAGGGGGCGTGGGGAACACCGGGGAGCTGTTTTTT | CASSSRRPGGVGNTGELFF
- | TRBJ1-3 | TRBV13 | few | TGTGCCAGCAGCTTAGCCCCGGGAGGGTTGGATTCTGGAAACACCATATATTTT | CASSLAPGGLDSGNTIYF
TRBD2 | TRBJ2-5 | TRBV5-4 | - | TGTGCCAGCAGCGCGACGCGGGAGAGCCGACAAGAGACCCAGTACTTC | CASSATRESRQETQYF
- | TRBJ2-6 | TRBV11-2 | - | TGTGCCAGCAGCTTAGAACACTCTGGGGCCAACGTCCTGACTTTC | CASSLEHSGANVLTF
- | TRBJ1-2 | TRBV28 | - | TGTGCCAGCAGTTTGTTCGCGGAAGGAGAAGGCTATGGCTACACCTTC | CASSLFAEGEGYGYTF